This TCR beta chain was sequenced during a study of post-analysis software for immune sequencing data. The wider study: Courses of disease covered relapsing-remitting, secondary progressive and progressive-relapsing multiple sclerosis.

Germline V gene lookup returns CDR1 SEHNR and CDR2 FQNEAQ (reference sequence). Trimming cost V 1 base and J 4 bases, with 5 bases left between them. This CDR3 is built from 13 residues. General study results and limits: Included in a set of about five TRBV segments more frequent in patients than controls were TRBV5-6, TRBV5-1 and TRBV20-1. Samples made in the same batch grouped tightly together by F measure. Versus controls, multiple sclerosis patients showed significantly lower diversity (normalized Chao1).

This clonotype was counted at least ten times. Antigen specificity is unknown. TCR beta cDNA libraries had unique molecular identifiers. Each batch of roughly 0.9 to 11 million T cells produced roughly 0.5 million cDNA molecules. Using its own MiXCR run on the PCR reads, TCRdb lists one record per CDR3 protein. The sample lists a few hundred thousand distinct CDR3 sequences, 36% occurring once. This clonotype was sampled from a girl aged 10 to 17 with multiple sclerosis. The sequencing sample was made of blood. The chain joins TRBV7-9 to TRBJ2-1, with D hard to call. CDR3 sequence (DNA): TGTGCCAGCAGCTTAGTCGGGTACAATGAGCAGTTCTTC. Residues: CASSLVGYNEQFF.